The 9 T cell receptor beta chains below all came from one sample that was sequenced in a study of PD-1 blockade in classical Hodgkin lymphoma. Every patient experienced relapse after autologous stem cell transplantation, and brentuximab vedotin exposure varied. The assay was immunoSEQ multiplex PCR, and TCRdb's table has in-frame clones only and misses some. The sample yields under 30,000 clones, 82% seen once. The sequences come from peripheral blood mononuclear cells (PBMCs), collected before the second cycle of nivolumab. The receptor set was obtained from a human donor with classical Hodgkin lymphoma.

The chain employs TRBV28 and TRBJ1-2; 7 bases align to TRBD1. Germline-derived CDR1 and CDR2 are MDHEN and SYDVKM. Trimming took 6 bases from V and 5 from J; bases not matched to a gene: 12. There are 15 residues in the CDR3. CDR3 amino acids: CASRATGVPSYGYTF. Here the CDR3 DNA reads TGTGCCAGCAGGGCTACAGGGGTCCCCTCTTATGGCTACACCTTC.

Only a few counts were recorded for this clone. The chain carries TRBV7-2 and TRBJ2-5, with 12 bases matching TRBD2. Looked up from germline, CDR1 is SGHTA and CDR2 is FQGNSA. This CDR3 region has 19 residues. The V gene end was trimmed by 4 bases and the J gene end by 1 base; junction bases not matched to a gene: 13. CDR3 region: CASSYFPPSGGAPQETQYF. The CDR3 DNA follows: TGTGCCAGCAGCTACTTCCCCCCTAGCGGGGGGGCCCCCCAAGAGACCCAGTACTTC.

The chain links TRBV6-4 to TRBJ2-2; D unclear. The germline V and J ends were trimmed by 4 bases and 6 bases, with 12 bases remaining between them. Per germline, CDR1 MRHNA and CDR2 SNTAGT. This CDR3 contains 14 residues. The CDR3 loop is CASSGGSGAGELFF. The CDR3, as DNA: TGTGCCAGCAGTGGAGGTTCTGGCGCCGGGGAGCTGTTTTTT.

The chain combines TRBV4-3 with TRBJ2-7; unclear D gene. CDR3 length: 13 amino acids. Trimming pared 4 bases from V and 4 bases from J, leaving 11 bases between. Germline CDR1 LGHNA, CDR2 YSLEER. DNA of the CDR3: TGCGCCAGCAGCCCGACCCTGGGGTACGAGCAGTACTTC. Protein: CASSPTLGYEQYF.

This clone was observed a few times. This sequence joins TRBV9 and TRBJ2-1; 9 bases align to TRBD1. The CDR3 contains 15 residues. Germline-derived CDR1 and CDR2 are SGDLS and YYNGEE. J lost 4 bases, V lost 3 bases, and 5 bases had no gene match. CDR3 bases: TGTGCCAGCAGCGCCTCCGGGACAGGGTACAATGAGCAGTTCTTC. Its translation: CASSASGTGYNEQFF.

The chain recombines TRBV19 with TRBJ2-7; D gene unclear. Deletions cut 0 bases from V and 2 bases from J, with 14 bases between. This CDR3 region has 16 residues. Germline V CDR1 and CDR2: LNHDA, SQIVND (reference sequence). Written as DNA, the CDR3 is TGTGCCAGTAGTATAGATCCCTTCGACGGAACCTACGAGCAGTACTTC. Protein: CASSIDPFDGTYEQYF.

The J gene is TRBJ1-4, the V gene TRBV15; 10 nucleotides line up with TRBD1. Germline V gene sequence: CDR1 LNHNV, CDR2 YYDKDF (reference sequence). V was clipped by 1 base and J by 16 bases; unmatched bases: 21. This CDR3 is built from 18 residues. The CDR3 protein is CATSRGGVIGTGVFERFF. CDR3 bases: TGTGCCACCAGCAGAGGGGGAGTAATAGGGACAGGGGTTTTTGAGCGGTTTTTT.

This rearrangement joins TRBV7-9 to TRBJ2-1; TRBD1 matches at 7 bases. The CDR3 has 16 amino acids. Germline V gene lookup returns CDR1 SEHNR and CDR2 FQNEAQ (reference sequence). V was pared by 5 bases and J by 1 base, with 8 bases of the junction left unmatched. CDR3 coding DNA: TGTGCCAGCAGCGATGGGACAGCTAGATCCTACAATGAGCAGTTCTTC. Translation: CASSDGTARSYNEQFF.

The V gene is TRBV11-1, the J gene TRBJ2-6; D remains ambiguous. This CDR3 spans 19 amino acids. From germline, CDR1 is SGHAT and CDR2 FQDESV (reference sequence). Trimming cost V 2 bases and J 0 bases, with 17 bases left between them. The CDR3 here is CASSLSLPDGISGANVLTF. The CDR3 DNA reads TGTGCCAGCAGCTTAAGCCTCCCGGACGGTATCTCTGGGGCCAACGTCCTGACTTTC.